This section outlines one TCR beta chain sequence together with its context. The antigen is unknown. While the first cohort had around 700 subjects, the donors belonged to the separate validation cohort of 120 subjects. The data derive from a study of cytomegalovirus exposure and HLA in healthy donors. Findings and limits, study-wide: Listed as cytomegalovirus-associated were 150 to 200 TCR beta chains.

TCRdb keeps only in-frame clones here, not all; method: immunoSEQ multiplex PCR. This table holds 95,000 to 150,000 clones, approximately 90% found once. The clonotype originates from a young woman in good health and CMV-seronegative. The source material was PBMCs.

The CDR3 DNA is TGTGCCAGCAGTGATATAGGACAGGGCTATGGCTACACCTTC. The encoded protein is CASSDIGQGYGYTF. The gene calls are TRBV27 and TRBJ1-2; 8 bases agree with TRBD1. From germline, CDR1 is MNHEY and CDR2 SMNVEV (reference sequence). The CDR3 totals 14 residues. Trimming cost V 5 bases and J 4 bases; bases outside gene matches: 6.